Below, one T cell receptor (beta chain) is given with its context. This clonotype was found many times. Its target antigen remains unknown. No base-level quality is on record; no much larger clone is a single base apart. TCR beta CDR3 regions were amplified from RNA transcripts for repertoire sequencing. The first round was an RT-PCR using HTBI primers with the Qiagen OneStep RT-PCR kit, and this first round was followed by a second-round multiplex PCR, then size selection and purification. Sequencing of the libraries was carried out on an Illumina HiSeq2000 in paired-end mode with 100 bp reads. Concerning the study's data processing: Reads were processed with SOAPnuke, discarding reads with adapters, uncalled bases, mean Phred below 15, or no exact constant-primer or identifier match. COPE v1.2.5 was used to merge the high-quality paired reads. Clonotypes were defined as unique nucleotide sequences and were aligned to IMGT TRB V, D and J references using MiTCR v1.1. Analysis was restricted to V-J combinations with a frequency above 0.0001, which covered roughly 99% of repertoires. For each V-J combination, a TCR clonal expansion and chaos score was defined as F50 clonal expansion divided by the chaos observed in the TCRdist matrix. Welch's t-statistics and random forest were used to narrow the features down to 10 to 15 V-J combinations, which were then fed into a naive Bayes classifier. The Morisita-Horn index was used to measure how similar the thyroid and blood repertoires were. Through fastp at Q25 and MiXCR, TCRdb rebuilt clones from the public reads, retaining in-frame beta chains. CDR3 protein sequences are deduplicated, and each keeps its most common genes and DNA. The V and J calls follow TCRdb's processing rather than the paper's. The sample records almost 750,000 distinct CDR3 sequences, around 40% of which are singletons. Of the sample, around 40% is held by the ten largest clones.

The sample comes from a study of Graves' ophthalmopathy and Graves' hyperthyroidism (dated by TCRdb to the late 2010s). Regarding the complete study: Peripheral blood was collected before any treatment was given, at the time of initial diagnosis. The study used TCR beta repertoire signatures to distinguish Graves' ophthalmopathy from Graves' hyperthyroidism and to predict progression to ophthalmopathy. In total, 135 blood samples were TCR-sequenced: 40 to 45 ophthalmopathy, under 85 hyperthyroidism and about 17 hyperthyroidism-to-ophthalmopathy patients. To explore V-J signatures that distinguish ophthalmopathy from hyperthyroidism, a discovery set of 95 to 100 patients was enrolled, made up of over 40 with ophthalmopathy and 57 with stable hyperthyroidism. An independent validation cohort was composed of fewer than 20 hyperthyroidism patients and 17 patients who later progressed from hyperthyroidism to ophthalmopathy. In a handful of hyperthyroidism patients, the T-cell repertoires found in thyroid tissue were compared with those found in blood. Following sample collection, hyperthyroidism patients were given methimazole at a starting dose of 30 mg daily, and ophthalmopathy patients were given high-dose intravenous methylprednisolone.

What the research found in general, with its limitations: The 13-signature model separated ophthalmopathy from stable hyperthyroidism with approximately 85% sensitivity and almost 84% specificity in cross-validation, and 80%/75% in the test set. In validation, the model predicted ophthalmopathy progression with about 70% sensitivity and approximately 78% specificity; eleven to twelve predicted patients were CT-confirmed with GO in a median of approximately 6.5 months. Sample size was not predetermined statistically, and investigators were not blinded to group allocation. Most expanded thyroid clonotypes with a frequency above 0.001 also appeared in blood, which suggests that blood repertoires may reflect the immune response in the thyroid.

Patients with ophthalmopathy had moderately to severely active disease, with a Clinical Activity Score of 3 or more, a NOSPECS grade of 4 or more, and a disease duration of less than 3 months. Patients were excluded if they had other autoimmune diseases, uncontrolled infections, pregnancy or lactation. Diagnosis was based on clinical symptoms, serum thyroxine, TRAb, thyroid ultrasound and orbital computed tomography. PBMCs were isolated from approximately 10 ml of fresh peripheral blood by Ficoll-Paque density gradient centrifugation. Total RNA was extracted with Trizol reagent and quality-checked on an Agilent 2100 Bioanalyzer. V gives up 4 bases and J gives up 5 bases, and the segment between their germline ends measures 10 bases. The CDR3 numbers 13 residues from cysteine through phenylalanine. Just the 39-base CDR3 DNA is kept, in frame starting at base 1. The germline V gene (reference sequence) sets CDR1 to SGHKS and CDR2 to YYEKEE.

The clonotype was recovered from an adult man with Graves' ophthalmopathy. The chain employs TRBV5-5 and TRBJ1-5; the D gene identity is not certain. The specimen was peripheral blood. Read as DNA, the sequence is TGTGCCAGCAGCCCCGGTTTGTATCAGCCCCAGCATTTT. It specifies CASSPGLYQPQHF.